The count of the clone carrying this T cell receptor (beta chain) is one. The data are from a study of blood T cell repertoires in COVID-19. Method: immunoSEQ multiplex PCR; TCRdb's copy keeps in-frame clones and lacks some. In the table there are some 300,000 clones, 70% to 90% of which are singletons. The CDR3 has 13 residues. Trimming took 4 bases from V and 2 from J, leaving 9 bases between them. Germline CDR1 and CDR2: SGHRS and YFSETQ. V gene TRBV5-1 combines with J gene TRBJ1-1; no reliable D call. Sequencing input: peripheral blood. This TCR was sampled from a woman under 40 who had recovered from COVID-19. The CDR3 bases are TGCGCCAGCAGCAACCTGAGAAACACTGAAGCTTTCTTT. Amino acid sequence: CASSNLRNTEAFF.